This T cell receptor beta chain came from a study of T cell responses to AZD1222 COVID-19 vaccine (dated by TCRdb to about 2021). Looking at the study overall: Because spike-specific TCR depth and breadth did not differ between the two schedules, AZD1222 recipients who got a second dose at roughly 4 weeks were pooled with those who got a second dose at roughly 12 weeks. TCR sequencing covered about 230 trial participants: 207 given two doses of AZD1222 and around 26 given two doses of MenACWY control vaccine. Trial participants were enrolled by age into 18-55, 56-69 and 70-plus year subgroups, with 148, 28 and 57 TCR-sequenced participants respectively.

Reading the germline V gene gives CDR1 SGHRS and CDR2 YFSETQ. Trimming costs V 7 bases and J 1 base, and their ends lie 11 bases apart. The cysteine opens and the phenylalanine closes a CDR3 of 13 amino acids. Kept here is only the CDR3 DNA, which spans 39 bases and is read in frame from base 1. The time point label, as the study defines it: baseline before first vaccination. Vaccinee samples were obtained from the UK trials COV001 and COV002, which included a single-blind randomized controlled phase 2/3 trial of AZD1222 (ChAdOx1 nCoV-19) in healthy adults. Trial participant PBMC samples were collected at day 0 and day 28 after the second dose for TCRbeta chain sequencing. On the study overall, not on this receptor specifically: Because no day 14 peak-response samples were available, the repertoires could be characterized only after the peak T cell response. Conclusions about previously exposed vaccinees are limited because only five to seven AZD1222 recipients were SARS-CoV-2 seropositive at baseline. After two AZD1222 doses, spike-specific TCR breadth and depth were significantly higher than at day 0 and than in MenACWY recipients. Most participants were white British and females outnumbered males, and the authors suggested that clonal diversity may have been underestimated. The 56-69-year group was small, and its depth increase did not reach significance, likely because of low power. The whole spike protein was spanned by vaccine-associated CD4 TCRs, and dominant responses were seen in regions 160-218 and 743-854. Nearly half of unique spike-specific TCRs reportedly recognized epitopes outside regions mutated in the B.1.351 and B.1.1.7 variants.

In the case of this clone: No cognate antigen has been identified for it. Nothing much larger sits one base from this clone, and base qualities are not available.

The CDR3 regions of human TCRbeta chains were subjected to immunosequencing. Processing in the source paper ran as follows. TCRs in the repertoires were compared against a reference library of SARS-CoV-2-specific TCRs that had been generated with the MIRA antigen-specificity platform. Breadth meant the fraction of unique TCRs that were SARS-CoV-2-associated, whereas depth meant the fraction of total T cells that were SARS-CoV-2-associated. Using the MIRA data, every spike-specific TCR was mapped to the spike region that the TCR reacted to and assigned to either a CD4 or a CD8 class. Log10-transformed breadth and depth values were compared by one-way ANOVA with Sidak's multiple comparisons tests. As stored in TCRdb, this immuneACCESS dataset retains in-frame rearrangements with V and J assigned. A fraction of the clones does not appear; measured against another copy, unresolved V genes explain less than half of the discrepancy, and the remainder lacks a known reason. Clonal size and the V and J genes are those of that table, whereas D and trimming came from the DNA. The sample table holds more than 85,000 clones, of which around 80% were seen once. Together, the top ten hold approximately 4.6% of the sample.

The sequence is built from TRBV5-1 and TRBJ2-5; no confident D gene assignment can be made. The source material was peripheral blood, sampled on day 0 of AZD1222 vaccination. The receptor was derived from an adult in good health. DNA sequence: TGCGCCAGCTGGGTGCGTGGCCAAGAGACCCAGTACTTC. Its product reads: CASWVRGQETQYF. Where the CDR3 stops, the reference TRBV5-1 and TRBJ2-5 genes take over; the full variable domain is KAGVTQTPRYLIKTRGQQVTLSCSPISGHRSVSWYQQTPGQGLQFLFEYFSETQRNKGNFPGRFSGRQFSNSRSEMNVSTLELGDSALYLCASWVRGQETQYFGPGTRLLVL.